This TCR beta chain was profiled in a study of beta chain features in type 1 diabetes (dated by TCRdb to 2016 to 2019). As for the study more broadly: Mean age, gender distribution, total cell number and subset yield did not differ between patients and healthy donors. Regulatory and stem cell-like memory subsets were obtained from only 8 patients and roughly eight healthy donors, while naive and central memory subsets were obtained from all 28 donors. The study compared the TCRB repertoires of sorted circulating CD4+ T cell subsets in recently diagnosed type 1 diabetes patients with those in matched healthy donors. A total of around 110,000,000 sorted cells were examined across all samples, and RNA yield correlated strongly with the number of cells per subset. What the study reported, not specific to this receptor: Shorter templates might be favored by PCR, yet because patient and control samples were amplified and corrected together, any such skew would affect both groups equally. At VDJ recombination sites, patients with type 1 diabetes made fewer insertions and deleted more nucleotides, a pattern implying thymic rearrangement abnormalities. Because cDNA rather than genomic DNA was sequenced, highly expressing activated cells could have been over-represented, although no difference in activation and CD3 levels was found between groups. Because the HLA sub-analyses included only small numbers of individuals, any influence of HLA type on TCRB rearrangement was left unresolved. Naive, central memory and regulatory TCRB repertoires appeared to be more similar among patients than among healthy donors. A moderate but significant shortening of TCRB CDR3 length was observed in type 1 diabetes patients in all four CD4+ subsets.

The entire amount of isolated RNA was reverse transcribed using the High Capacity cDNA Reverse Transcription Kit, so the sequenced TCRB transcripts were expressed ones. Deep immunoSEQ sequencing was performed on naive, central memory and regulatory T cell samples, with an average of roughly 4 million total reads per sample. After sorted cells were lysed in RLT buffer, RNA was extracted with DNase-treated RNeasy Micro or Mini kits, with the choice depending on cell number. Each cell subset was processed separately to prevent cross-contamination, with patient and healthy donor samples processed together. Using the immunoSEQ multiplex PCR, TCRB sequences were amplified from cDNA into 87-bp fragments spanning the CDR3 region. Sequencing of the amplicons was performed on the Illumina HiSeq platform. The authors' pipeline ran thus. PCR bias was computationally corrected using synthetic template baselines, reads within Hamming distance 2 were collapsed, and singletons that could not be merged were discarded. By aligning reads against IMGT, V, D and J genes, CDR3 length, and insertions or deletions at six rearrangement sites were assigned. Clonotype counts were normalized to sorted cell number within each subset before computing true diversity and Gini coefficients with the tcR R package. The overlap coefficient, calculated on TCRB nucleotide sequences, was used to measure repertoire sharing. Sourced from immuneACCESS, this table was stored by TCRdb with only in-frame sequences that have V and J called. A share of the clones is absent; for the studies checked, an unresolved V gene accounts for under half, and the remainder has no known explanation. The V and J calls and clone size come from that table; D and trimming were worked out from the DNA. The sample includes about 120,000 clones, with around 17% observed a single time. Around 2.5% of the sample comes from the top ten.

A single peripheral blood draw of approximately 110 mL on average was collected from each donor into heparinised tubes. Naive, central memory, regulatory and stem cell-like memory CD4+ T cells were sorted on a BD FACSAria II using a panel including CD45RO, CCR7, CD25, CD127, CD95 and CD27. A purity above 95% was achieved for all sorted populations. PBMCs were isolated immediately by Lymphoprep density gradient centrifugation and stained directly without culture. So that batch effects would be minimized, each experiment stained and sorted samples in pairs, pairing one healthy donor with one patient. The V and J ends are trimmed by 8 bases and 0 bases, leaving 9 bases between them. The CDR3 sequence holds 13 residues, the cysteine and phenylalanine included. Solely the CDR3 DNA is kept, with 39 bases framed from the first base. CDR1 and CDR2 are read off the germline V gene as SGHDN and FVKESK. A remark on this clone: Its binding antigen is unknown. No base qualities exist here, and no much larger clone lies one base off it.

The clonotype originates from a man aged 25-45 years with type 1 diabetes. Material: central memory CD4+ T cells from blood. The chain employs TRBV14 and TRBJ2-3; no D gene is confidently identified. The nucleotide sequence reads TGTGCCAGCGCCTCGCAGAGCACAGATACGCAGTATTTT. Its amino acids are CASASQSTDTQYF.